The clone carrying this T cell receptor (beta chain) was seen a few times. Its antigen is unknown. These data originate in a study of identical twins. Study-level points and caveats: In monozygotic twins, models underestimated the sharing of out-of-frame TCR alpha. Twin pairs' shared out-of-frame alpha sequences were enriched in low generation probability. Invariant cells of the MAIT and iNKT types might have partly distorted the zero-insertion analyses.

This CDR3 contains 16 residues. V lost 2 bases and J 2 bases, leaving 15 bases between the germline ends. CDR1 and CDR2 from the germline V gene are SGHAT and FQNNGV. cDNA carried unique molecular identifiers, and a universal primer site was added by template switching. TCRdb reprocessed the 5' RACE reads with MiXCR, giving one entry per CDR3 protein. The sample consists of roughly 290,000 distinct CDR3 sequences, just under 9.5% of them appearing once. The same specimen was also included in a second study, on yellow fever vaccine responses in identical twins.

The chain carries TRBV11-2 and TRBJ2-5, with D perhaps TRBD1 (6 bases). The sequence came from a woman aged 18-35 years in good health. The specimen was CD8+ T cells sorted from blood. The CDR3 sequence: CASSLPTKQGQETQYF. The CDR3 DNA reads TGTGCCAGCAGCTTACCAACGAAACAGGGTCAAGAGACCCAGTACTTC. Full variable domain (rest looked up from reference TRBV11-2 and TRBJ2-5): EAGVAQSPRYKIIEKRQSVAFWCNPISGHATLYWYQQILGQGPKLLIQFQNNGVVDDSQLPKDRFSAERLKGVDSTLKIQPAKLEDSAVYLCASSLPTKQGQETQYFGPGTRLLVL.